Each of the 20 T cell receptor beta chains below was sequenced from the same sample in a study of blood T cell repertoires in COVID-19. Here immunoSEQ multiplex PCR was the method, and the copy in TCRdb shows in-frame clones only, minus some. The sample shows 130,000 to 150,000 clones, 85% to 90% of them seen only once. The sample consisted of peripheral blood. The receptors shown here come from a woman in her 50s with active or convalescent COVID-19.

Only a few counts were recorded for this clone. The chain joins TRBV29-1 to TRBJ2-7; 9 bases line up with TRBD2. The J segment lost 5 bases and the V segment lost 4 bases, leaving 9 bases of the junction unmatched. The germline CDR1 and CDR2 sequences are SQVTM and ANQGSEA. The CDR3 sequence is 14 residues long. The CDR3 loop reads CSVVGGRALNEQYF. The CDR3, as DNA: TGCAGCGTTGTCGGCGGGAGGGCCTTAAACGAGCAGTACTTC.

The J gene is TRBJ2-5, the V gene TRBV30, with TRBD2 matching over 7 bases. J gave up 5 bases and V 4 bases, and 7 bases lay outside the gene matches. CDR1 is GTSNPN and CDR2 is SVGIG in the germline V gene (reference sequence). This CDR3 is built from 13 residues. The CDR3 DNA reads TGTGCCTGGAAAATCTGGGGGGGTGAGACCCAGTACTTC. As protein: CAWKIWGGETQYF.

This chain joins TRBV3-1 (or the pseudogene TRBV3-2) and TRBJ2-5; 10 nucleotides match TRBD2. The length of the CDR3 is 16 residues. V shed 0 bases, J shed 3 bases, and the junction held 4 bases outside the gene matches. Germline V gene sequence: CDR1 LGHDT, CDR2 YNNKEL (reference sequence). CDR3 coding DNA: TGTGCCAGCAGCCAAGATTCCCTAGCGGGAGAAGAGACCCAGTACTTC. Encoded protein: CASSQDSLAGEETQYF.

The DNA of the CDR3 is TGTGCCACCAGCAGAGGTTACATCTTCCCCGATGAGCAGTTCTTC. This encodes CATSRGYIFPDEQFF. This chain links TRBV15 with TRBJ2-1; no definite D call. The CDR3 has 15 residues. CDR1 and CDR2 (germline): LNHNV, YYDKDF (reference sequence). The V gene lost 1 base and the J gene lost 8 bases, with 15 bases spanning the gap.

The rearrangement joins TRBV5-4 to TRBJ2-5; 8 bases fit TRBD1. In germline, CDR1 is SGHNT, CDR2 YYREEE (reference sequence). Losses at the gene ends were 4 bases for V and 5 bases for J; bases not matched to a gene: 7. The CDR3 sequence is 14 residues long. The CDR3 sequence: CASSGDRWRETQYF. The CDR3 DNA reads TGTGCCAGCAGCGGGGACAGGTGGAGGGAGACCCAGTACTTC.

This sequence joins TRBV7-9 and TRBJ2-7; 8 bases agree with TRBD1. Germline CDR1 and CDR2: SEHNR and FQNEAQ (reference sequence). CDR3 length equals 16 residues. V gave up 1 base and J gave up 5 bases; unmatched junction bases: 10. CDR3 loop: CASSLGWGQGAHEQYF. The CDR3 nucleotides read TGTGCCAGCAGCTTAGGATGGGGGCAGGGGGCCCACGAGCAGTACTTC.

The V gene is TRBV3-1 (or the pseudogene TRBV3-2), the J gene TRBJ2-1; D is unresolved. The CDR3 is 12 amino acids. Trimming took 1 base from V and 9 from J, leaving 7 bases between them. The germline CDR1 and CDR2 sequences are LGHDT and YNNKEL (reference sequence). The CDR3 DNA reads as TGTGCCAGCAGCCAAGCTAGAACTGAGCAGTTCTTC. Translated, it gives CASSQARTEQFF.

The V call is TRBV4-3, the J call TRBJ1-4; TRBD1 matches at 10 bases. The CDR3 consists of 19 residues. Germline CDR1 and CDR2: LGHNA and YSLEER. Germline trimming cut 0 bases from V and 2 bases from J; bases unmatched to any gene: 9. The CDR3 DNA sequence: TGCGCCAGCAGCCAAGAACCTATCGGGACAGGGGTCACTAATGAAAAACTGTTTTTT. It codes for CASSQEPIGTGVTNEKLFF.

The CDR3: CAISDPGDSSYEQYF. CDR3 nucleotides: TGTGCCATCAGTGACCCGGGGGACAGCTCCTACGAGCAGTACTTC. The gene calls are TRBV10-3 and TRBJ2-7; D is perhaps TRBD1 (7 bases). Trimming left V 3 bases short and J 0 bases short, with 12 bases between. This CDR3 has 15 amino acids. The germline V gene has CDR1 ENHRY and CDR2 SYGVKD.

This clone was recorded a few times. Sequence at one end of the junction differs from germline and may be a read error. This chain uses TRBV7-7 with TRBJ2-3, with a possible D match to TRBD1 (6 bases). CDR3 length: 15 amino acids. Germline values: CDR1 SSHAT, CDR2 FNYEAQ (reference sequence). CDR3 DNA sequence: TGTGCTAGCAGCTTAATCCCAGGGGGCACAGATACGCAGTATTTT. Translation gives CASSLIPGGTDTQYF.

The V call is TRBV24-1, the J call TRBJ2-5, with 7 nucleotides matching TRBD2. Trimming at V came to 4 bases and at J to 2 bases, leaving 3 bases not matched to a gene. In germline, CDR1 is KGHDR, CDR2 SFDVKD. The CDR3 spans 14 residues. CDR3 region: CATSEAGGQETQYF. CDR3 in DNA: TGTGCCACCAGTGAGGCCGGGGGGCAAGAGACCCAGTACTTC.

The V gene is TRBV29-1, the J gene TRBJ1-1, with 8 bases identical to TRBD1. CDR1 is SQVTM, CDR2 ANQGSEA, per germline. With 4 bases clipped from V and 5 bases from J, the junction kept 9 bases outside the gene matches. The CDR3 is 14 residues long. CDR3 protein: CSVGKTGAGTEAFF. Written as DNA, the CDR3 is TGCAGCGTTGGGAAGACAGGGGCGGGTACTGAAGCTTTCTTT.

The V call is TRBV7-2, the J call TRBJ2-5, with a weak D call TRBD2 (5 bases). Trimming took off 4 bases at V and 2 bases at J, with 14 bases between the two ends. Germline V gene sequence: CDR1 SGHTA, CDR2 FQGNSA. The CDR3 sequence is 15 residues long. The CDR3 protein is CASSSAGGLQETQYF. CDR3 DNA sequence: TGTGCCAGCAGCTCCGCGGGCGGACTTCAAGAGACCCAGTACTTC. Full variable domain (rest looked up from reference TRBV7-2 and TRBJ2-5): GAGVSQSPSNKVTEKGKDVELRCDPISGHTALYWYRQSLGQGLEFLIYFQGNSAPDKSGLPSDRFSAERTGGSVSTLTIQRTQQEDSAVYLCASSSAGGLQETQYFGPGTRLLVL.

The J gene is TRBJ2-1, the V gene TRBV11-2, with D possibly matching TRBD1 (6 bases). The ends were cut back, 5 bases at V and 0 bases at J, with 11 bases in the middle. Germline V CDR1 and CDR2: SGHAT, FQNNGV. This CDR3 spans 15 amino acids. CDR3 coding DNA: TGTGCCAGCAGCCTTCAGGGGAGCTCCTACAATGAGCAGTTCTTC. Residues: CASSLQGSSYNEQFF. Together with reference TRBV11-2 and TRBJ2-1, the CDR3 gives the full variable domain: EAGVAQSPRYKIIEKRQSVAFWCNPISGHATLYWYQQILGQGPKLLIQFQNNGVVDDSQLPKDRFSAERLKGVDSTLKIQPAKLEDSAVYLCASSLQGSSYNEQFFGPGTRLTVL.

The V and J genes are TRBV6-5 and TRBJ2-1; 9 bases match TRBD2. J was trimmed by 7 bases and V by 2 bases; bases with no gene match: 6. The CDR3 extends over 15 amino acids. Germline V gene data show CDR1 as MNHEY and CDR2 as SVGAGI. CDR3 coding DNA: TGTGCCAGCAGTTACCGCTCTAGCGGGAAGAATGAGCAGTTCTTC. It is translated as CASSYRSSGKNEQFF.

The CDR3 DNA reads TGTGCCAGCAGCTTGTACCCTTTAAGACAGGGAACGAACACTGAAGCTTTCTTT. This sequence encodes CASSLYPLRQGTNTEAFF. The chain is built from TRBV7-6 and TRBJ1-1; 7 nucleotides align to TRBD1. J lost 1 base, V lost 3 bases, and 14 bases had no gene match. The CDR3 sequence is 18 residues long. Per germline, CDR1 SGHVS and CDR2 FNYEAQ.

Points on this clone: Other DNA sequences of this sample code for an identical CDR3. The chain is built from TRBV27 and TRBJ2-7; D call uncertain. The ends were cut back, 4 bases at V and 4 bases at J, with 5 bases in the middle. The CDR3 has 11 amino acids. Germline CDR1 and CDR2: MNHEY and SMNVEV (reference sequence). The CDR3 DNA follows: TGTGCCAGCAGTTCTTCTTACGAGCAGTACTTC. Its translation is CASSSSYEQYF.

The chain links TRBV6-2 or TRBV6-3 to TRBJ1-1; TRBD1 matches 7 bases. This CDR3 spans 16 amino acids. V gave up 0 bases and J gave up 1 base; unmatched junction bases: 5. Germline values: CDR1 MNHEY, CDR2 SVGEGT. In DNA form, the CDR3 reads TGTGCCAGCAGTTACTCGCCGGGACAGCCGAACACTGAAGCTTTCTTT. Protein sequence: CASSYSPGQPNTEAFF.

The CDR3 loop reads CASSAFSGRMDEQFF. The CDR3 DNA sequence: TGTGCCAGCAGCGCATTTAGCGGGAGGATGGATGAGCAGTTCTTC. V and J are TRBV9 and TRBJ2-1, with 10 bases that match TRBD2. The CDR3 is 15 amino acids. The germline gives CDR1 SGDLS, CDR2 YYNGEE. Germline trimming cut 3 bases from V and 8 bases from J; bases unmatched to any gene: 8.

This chain joins TRBV6-5 and TRBJ1-5, with D hard to call. Trimming left V 0 bases short and J 7 bases short, with 7 bases between. This CDR3 is 13 amino acids long. Germline-derived CDR1 and CDR2 are MNHEY and SVGAGI. The DNA for the CDR3 is TGTGCCAGCAGTTACTCGACGGGGCAGCCCCAGCATTTT. It translates to CASSYSTGQPQHF.